The entry below gives a single T cell receptor (beta chain) sequence along with its context. The antigen is not known. This record belongs to a study of cytomegalovirus exposure and HLA in healthy donors. Overall study findings and caveats: In an earlier analysis, about 87% or about 30%: the productive usage of most TCR beta V segments.

The ends were cut back, 0 bases at V and 9 bases at J, with 14 bases in the middle. Germline CDR1 reads SGHDN; CDR2 reads FVKESK. The CDR3 totals 14 residues. It was with 60 Vbeta and 13 Jbeta primers that the PCR ran. The data were produced by immunoSEQ multiplex PCR, yet TCRdb's version contains in-frame clones alone and is incomplete. The sample has 150,000 to 200,000 clones; 81% are singletons. This clonotype originated in a man aged 50-60 years in good health and CMV-seropositive. The sample taken for sequencing was PBMCs. The V call is TRBV14, the J call TRBJ2-5; a possible D gene is TRBD2 (6 bases). This chain's CDR3 is CASSQDWVGGAQYF. Here the CDR3 DNA reads TGTGCCAGCAGCCAAGATTGGGTCGGCGGGGCCCAGTACTTC.